This T cell receptor (beta chain) is drawn from a study of T-cell reconstitution after alpha-beta-depleted transplantation in children. Points from the study as a whole: The authors attributed T-cell counts and diversity one year after transplant mostly to newly produced T cells. It was reported that alpha-beta T cells came from several hundred expanded graft clones (about two months after transplant).

On this clonotype: Antigen unknown.

Preparing the TCRbeta library involved the use of unique molecular identifiers. TCRdb analysed the PCR reads with MiXCR anew, one entry per CDR3 protein. The top ten clones hold around 7.5% of a sample with about 300,000 distinct CDR3 sequences, roughly a tenth of them seen once. This CDR3 contains 15 residues. V was shortened by 5 bases and J by 2 bases, with 14 bases between the two germline ends. Per germline, CDR1 SEHNR and CDR2 FQNEAQ (reference sequence). The receptor was derived from a boy under two years old with acute myeloid leukemia, due to receive a stem cell transplant. Sequenced material: PBMCs, taken before TCRalphabeta/CD19-depleted stem cell transplant. The J gene is TRBJ2-3, the V gene TRBV7-9; D possibly matches TRBD1 or TRBD2 (5 bases each). CDR3 region: CASSPRDPFTDTQYF. The CDR3 nucleotides read TGTGCCAGCAGCCCACGGGACCCCTTCACAGATACGCAGTATTTT.